This TCR beta chain was sequenced in a study of blood T cell repertoires in COVID-19. Study background: Samples taken during acute and convalescent COVID-19 were collected in the United States, Italy and Spain.

In Seattle, patients joined the study during active infection and were tracked longitudinally. This CDR3 contains 16 residues. Germline CDR1 and CDR2: SGHTA and FQGNSA. Losses at the gene ends were 6 bases for V and 10 bases for J; bases not matched to a gene: 14. The table came from immunoSEQ multiplex PCR; TCRdb's copy has only in-frame clones and leaves some out. The sample shows roughly 230,000 clones, nearly 90% of them seen only once. The source of this sequence is a woman aged 60-75 years with COVID-19, enrolled during active disease. Source material: peripheral blood. The rearrangement joins TRBV7-2 to TRBJ1-6; 8 positions match TRBD1. DNA for the CDR3: TGTGCCAGCAGGTGGACAGGGAGTTTAGGAGAATCACCCCTCCACTTT. It is translated as CASRWTGSLGESPLHF.